This T cell receptor (beta chain) was found in a study of Tregs in tolerant kidney transplant recipients. Whole-study results and caveats: No direct test of biological reproducibility was done here. Few patients were studied, so findings need validation in larger groups. Tregs expanded with activated donor B cells seemed most donor-specific.

Unstimulated regulatory T cells (CD4+CD25+CD127-), CD4+CD25- non-regulatory cells, CD4 and CD8 cells were FACS-sorted from thawed PBMCs. Comment on this clone: Its antigen remains unidentified.

Only in-frame clones appear in the TCRdb table, and some are missing; sequencing was by immunoSEQ multiplex PCR. The sample yields tens of thousands of clones, around 83% seen once. CDR3 length: 13 residues. Deletions cut 6 bases from V and 5 bases from J, with 14 bases between. CDR1 and CDR2 (germline): SGHRS, YFSETQ. The sample comprised CD4+ T cells from blood. This chain joins TRBV5-1 and TRBJ1-1; D unresolved. The TCR comes from a human donor in good health. In DNA, the CDR3 is TGCGCCAGCAAAACACCCTTCGGGACTGAAGCTTTCTTT. Amino acids: CASKTPFGTEAFF.